This T cell receptor (beta chain) was retrieved from a study of blood T cell repertoires in COVID-19. The count of this clone is one. The trim removed 4 bases at V and 5 bases at J, leaving 7 bases unmatched. This CDR3 is 16 amino acids long. Germline V lookup: CDR1 SGHVS, CDR2 FQNEAQ. Sequencing used immunoSEQ multiplex PCR; TCRdb keeps in-frame clones, though not all of them. Of approximately 290,000 clones in the sample, around 90% were seen once. The chain employs TRBV7-8 and TRBJ2-1; TRBD2 matches at 11 bases. The receptor comes from a woman younger than 45 who had recovered from COVID-19. Sequenced: PBMCs or T cells enriched from blood (not recorded which). Written as DNA, the CDR3 is TGTGCCAGCAGCTCTAGAGGGACTAGCGGAAACAATGAGCAGTTCTTC. This codes for CASSSRGTSGNNEQFF.